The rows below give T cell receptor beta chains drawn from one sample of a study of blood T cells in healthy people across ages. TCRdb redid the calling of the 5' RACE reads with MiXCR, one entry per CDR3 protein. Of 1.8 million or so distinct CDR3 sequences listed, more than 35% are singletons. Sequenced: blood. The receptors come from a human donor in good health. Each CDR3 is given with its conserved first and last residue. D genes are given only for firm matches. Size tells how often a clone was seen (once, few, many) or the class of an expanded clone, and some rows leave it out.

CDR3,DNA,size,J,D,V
CASKGFMVNEQFF,TGTGCCAGCAAAGGGTTTATGGTCAATGAGCAGTTCTTC,-,TRBJ2-1,-,TRBV27
CSLLRYNEQFF,TGCAGTCTGTTACGGTACAATGAGCAGTTCTTC,many,TRBJ2-1,-,TRBV20-1
CASSPDRALYGYTF,TGCGCCAGCAGCCCTGACAGGGCCCTTTATGGCTACACCTTC,-,TRBJ1-2,TRBD1,TRBV5-1
CASSWDPRSNTGELFF,TGTGCCAGCAGTTGGGACCCCCGATCGAACACCGGGGAGCTGTTTTTT,-,TRBJ2-2,-,TRBV28
CASSVGPGDLDTQYF,TGTGCCAGCAGCGTAGGGCCAGGGGATTTAGATACGCAGTATTTT,-,TRBJ2-3,-,TRBV7-3
CASSSGHQATNEKLFF,TGCGCCAGCAGCTCGGGACATCAAGCAACTAATGAAAAACTGTTTTTT,-,TRBJ1-4,-,TRBV5-1
CSAYEGTGSSGANVLTF,TGCAGCGCCTACGAAGGGACAGGCAGCTCTGGGGCCAACGTCCTGACTTTC,-,TRBJ2-6,TRBD1,TRBV29-1
CASSRRTGKPYGYTF,TGTGCCAGCAGTCGTCGGACGGGAAAACCTTATGGCTACACCTTC,-,TRBJ1-2,-,TRBV7-6
CASSATGSNQPQHF,TGTGCCAGCAGCGCCACAGGGAGCAATCAGCCCCAGCATTTT,-,TRBJ1-5,-,TRBV9
CASLRSTDNSPLHF,TGTGCCAGTTTAAGATCGACAGATAATTCACCCCTCCACTTT,few,TRBJ1-6,-,TRBV7-9
CASSSGSRVVKNIQYF,TGTGCCAGCAGCTCGGGTAGTCGTGTCGTCAAAAACATTCAGTACTTC,-,TRBJ2-4,-,TRBV7-9
CASSQDWGGRAFF,TGTGCCAGCAGCCAAGATTGGGGGGGACGTGCTTTCTTT,-,TRBJ1-1,-,TRBV3-1
CASRQGSGQGTHEQYF,TGTGCCAGCAGACAGGGATCGGGACAGGGGACTCACGAGCAGTACTTC,-,TRBJ2-7,TRBD1,TRBV6-2/TRBV6-3
CASSLGQGHSNQPQHF,TGTGCCAGCAGCTTGGGACAGGGGCATAGCAATCAGCCCCAGCATTTT,-,TRBJ1-5,TRBD1,TRBV7-2
CASSFLDRSLQETQYF,TGCGCCAGCAGCTTCTTAGACAGGAGCCTCCAAGAGACCCAGTACTTC,-,TRBJ2-5,-,TRBV5-1
CSARGVLQFF,TGCAGTGCTAGAGGGGTGCTACAGTTCTTC,-,TRBJ2-1,-,TRBV20-1
CAASVLGRRGEQYF,TGTGCCGCCAGCGTCCTGGGAAGAAGGGGGGAGCAGTACTTC,-,TRBJ2-7,-,TRBV15
CASSLGQGLEEQYF,TGCGCCAGCAGCTTGGGACAGGGCCTAGAAGAGCAGTACTTC,-,TRBJ2-4,TRBD1,TRBV5-1
CSVEPEDGRTQYF,TGCAGCGTTGAACCCGAAGATGGGAGGACGCAGTATTTT,few,TRBJ2-3,-,TRBV29-1
CASSQESQPGQGTETQYF,TGTGCCAGCAGCCAAGAAAGCCAACCGGGACAGGGAACGGAGACCCAGTACTTC,few,TRBJ2-5,TRBD1,TRBV4-2
CASSSRGQLYNEQFF,TGTGCCAGCAGCTCCCGAGGACAGCTATACAATGAGCAGTTCTTC,-,TRBJ2-1,-,TRBV7-3
CSVEDADPTDTRYF,TGCAGCGTTGAAGATGCAGATCCCACAGATACGCGGTATTTT,-,TRBJ2-3,-,TRBV29-1
CASSLYGTGNYGYTF,TGTGCCAGCAGTTTATACGGGACAGGGAACTATGGCTACACCTTC,-,TRBJ1-2,TRBD1,TRBV27
CASRRSSGGDNTGELFF,TGTGCCAGCAGGAGGAGTAGCGGGGGGGATAACACCGGGGAGCTGTTTTTT,-,TRBJ2-2,TRBD2,TRBV6-1
CATVAGVEETQYF,TGTGCCACCGTAGCGGGGGTCGAAGAGACCCAGTACTTC,few,TRBJ2-5,TRBD2,TRBV28
CASSYRTEGPEQYF,TGTGCCAGCAGCTACAGGACTGAGGGTCCTGAGCAGTACTTC,few,TRBJ2-7,-,TRBV13
CASSRSLSDAPFEQYF,TGTGCCAGCAGTCGGAGCCTAAGCGACGCCCCCTTCGAGCAGTACTTC,few,TRBJ2-7,-,TRBV12-3/TRBV12-4
CACSFGRAEPILHF,TGCGCCTGCAGCTTTGGGAGGGCCGAGCCTATCCTCCACTTT,-,TRBJ1-6,-,TRBV5-1
CSALRGDPSNQPQHF,TGCAGTGCTTTGAGGGGGGATCCTAGCAATCAGCCCCAGCATTTT,few,TRBJ1-5,-,TRBV20-1
CASSQESVSGDTQYF,TGCGCCAGCAGCCAAGAATCAGTCAGTGGGGATACGCAGTATTTT,once,TRBJ2-3,-,TRBV4-3
CSARDRAGPLYGYTF,TGCAGTGCTAGAGATCGGGCAGGGCCCCTCTATGGCTACACCTTC,few,TRBJ1-2,-,TRBV20-1
CASSPQVAMGSDEQFF,TGCGCCAGCAGCCCCCAGGTGGCGATGGGGTCGGATGAGCAGTTCTTC,-,TRBJ2-1,-,TRBV5-1